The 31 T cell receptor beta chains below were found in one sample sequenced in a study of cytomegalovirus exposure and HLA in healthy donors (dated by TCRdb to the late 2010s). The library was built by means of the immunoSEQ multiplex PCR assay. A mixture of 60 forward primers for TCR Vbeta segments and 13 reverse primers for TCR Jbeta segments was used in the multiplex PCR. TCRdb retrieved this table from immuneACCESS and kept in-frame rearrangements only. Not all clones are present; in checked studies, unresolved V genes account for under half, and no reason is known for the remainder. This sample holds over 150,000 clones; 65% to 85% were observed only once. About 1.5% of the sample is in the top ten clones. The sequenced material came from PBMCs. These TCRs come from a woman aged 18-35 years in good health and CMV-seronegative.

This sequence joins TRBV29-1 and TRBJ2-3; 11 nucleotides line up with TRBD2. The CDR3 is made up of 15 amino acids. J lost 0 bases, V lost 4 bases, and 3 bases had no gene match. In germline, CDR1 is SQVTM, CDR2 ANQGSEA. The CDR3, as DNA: TGCAGCGTTGGACTAGCGGGAACGAGCACAGATACGCAGTATTTT. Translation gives CSVGLAGTSTDTQYF.

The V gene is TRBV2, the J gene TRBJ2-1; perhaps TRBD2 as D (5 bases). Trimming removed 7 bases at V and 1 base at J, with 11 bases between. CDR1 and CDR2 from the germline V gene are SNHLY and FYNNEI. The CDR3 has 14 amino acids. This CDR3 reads CASMSPGSYNEQFF. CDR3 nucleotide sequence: TGTGCCAGCATGAGCCCGGGATCCTACAATGAGCAGTTCTTC.

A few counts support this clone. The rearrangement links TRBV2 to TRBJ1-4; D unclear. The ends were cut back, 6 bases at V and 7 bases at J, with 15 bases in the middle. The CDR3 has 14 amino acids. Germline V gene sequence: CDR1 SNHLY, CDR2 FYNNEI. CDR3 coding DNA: TGTGCCAGCAGCAAAACCTTTGCCAGTGAAAAACTGTTTTTT. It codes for CASSKTFASEKLFF.

The CDR3 spells CASSLDGPGGSEAFF. Here the CDR3 DNA reads TGTGCCAGCAGCTTAGACGGCCCCGGGGGAAGTGAAGCTTTCTTT. V is TRBV11-2 and J is TRBJ1-1, with TRBD1 as a possible D gene (5 bases). The CDR3 runs to 15 residues. V lost 0 bases and J lost 7, with 15 bases in between. The germline CDR1 and CDR2 sequences are SGHAT and FQNNGV.

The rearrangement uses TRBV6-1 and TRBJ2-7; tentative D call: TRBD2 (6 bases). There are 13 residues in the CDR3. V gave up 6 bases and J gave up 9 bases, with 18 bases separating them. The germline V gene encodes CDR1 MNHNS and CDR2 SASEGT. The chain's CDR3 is CASRAREKVGQYF. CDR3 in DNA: TGTGCCAGCAGGGCACGGGAGAAGGTCGGGCAGTACTTC.

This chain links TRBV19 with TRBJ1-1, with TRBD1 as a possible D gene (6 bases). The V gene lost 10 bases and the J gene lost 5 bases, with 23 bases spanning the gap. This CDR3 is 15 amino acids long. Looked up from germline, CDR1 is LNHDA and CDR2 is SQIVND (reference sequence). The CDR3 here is CATIRQTGIETEAFF. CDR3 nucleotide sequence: TGTGCCACAATACGGCAAACAGGGATAGAGACTGAAGCTTTCTTT.

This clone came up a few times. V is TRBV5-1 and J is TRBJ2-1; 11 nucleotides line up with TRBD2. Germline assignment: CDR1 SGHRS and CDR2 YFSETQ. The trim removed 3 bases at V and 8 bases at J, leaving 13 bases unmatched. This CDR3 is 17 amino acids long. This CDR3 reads CASSSGASGGPLDEQFF. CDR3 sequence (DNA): TGCGCCAGCAGCTCTGGAGCTAGCGGGGGGCCGTTAGATGAGCAGTTCTTC. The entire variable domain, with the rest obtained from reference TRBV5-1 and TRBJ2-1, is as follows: KAGVTQTPRYLIKTRGQQVTLSCSPISGHRSVSWYQQTPGQGLQFLFEYFSETQRNKGNFPGRFSGRQFSNSRSEMNVSTLELGDSALYLCASSSGASGGPLDEQFFGPGTRLTVL.

CDR3 nucleotide sequence: TGTGCCAGCAGCCCCGACGGACTAGCGGCCGACAATGAGCAGTTCTTC. Translated, it gives CASSPDGLAADNEQFF. The genes are TRBV7-8 and TRBJ2-1, with 10 bases identical to TRBD2. The CDR3 is 16 amino acids. Germline V CDR1 and CDR2: SGHVS, FQNEAQ. Losses at the gene ends were 5 bases for V and 5 bases for J; bases not matched to a gene: 9.

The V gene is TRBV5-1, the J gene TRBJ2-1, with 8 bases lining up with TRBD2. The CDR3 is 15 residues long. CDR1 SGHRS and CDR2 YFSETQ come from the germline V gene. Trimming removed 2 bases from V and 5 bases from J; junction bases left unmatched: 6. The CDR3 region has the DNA TGCGCCAGCAGCTTCGACGGGAGGGCCCACAATGAGCAGTTCTTC. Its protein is CASSFDGRAHNEQFF.

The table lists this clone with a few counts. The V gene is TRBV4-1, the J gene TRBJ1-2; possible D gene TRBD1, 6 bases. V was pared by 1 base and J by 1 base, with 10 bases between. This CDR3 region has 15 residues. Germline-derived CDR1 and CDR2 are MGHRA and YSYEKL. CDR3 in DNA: TGCGCCAGCAGCCAAGGGGGGGGCGATAACTATGGCTACACCTTC. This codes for CASSQGGGDNYGYTF.

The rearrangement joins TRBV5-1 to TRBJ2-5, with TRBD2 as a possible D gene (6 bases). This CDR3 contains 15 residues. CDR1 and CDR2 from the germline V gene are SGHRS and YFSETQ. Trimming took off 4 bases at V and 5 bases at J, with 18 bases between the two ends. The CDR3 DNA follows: TGCGCCAGCAGCCCCACAACTAGCCAGGCGGAGACCCAGTACTTC. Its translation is CASSPTTSQAETQYF.

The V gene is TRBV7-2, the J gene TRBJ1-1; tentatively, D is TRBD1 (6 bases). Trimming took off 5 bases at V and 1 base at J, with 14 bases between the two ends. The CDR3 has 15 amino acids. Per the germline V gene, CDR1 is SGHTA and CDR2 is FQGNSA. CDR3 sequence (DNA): TGTGCCAGCAGCCTGATCCTACAGGGGAACACTGAAGCTTTCTTT. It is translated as CASSLILQGNTEAFF.

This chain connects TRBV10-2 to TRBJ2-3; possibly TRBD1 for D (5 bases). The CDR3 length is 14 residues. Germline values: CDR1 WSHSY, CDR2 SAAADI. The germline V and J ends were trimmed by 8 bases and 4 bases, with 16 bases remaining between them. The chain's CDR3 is CASVQGHGADTQYF. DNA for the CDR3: TGCGCCAGCGTCCAGGGCCATGGCGCAGATACGCAGTATTTT.

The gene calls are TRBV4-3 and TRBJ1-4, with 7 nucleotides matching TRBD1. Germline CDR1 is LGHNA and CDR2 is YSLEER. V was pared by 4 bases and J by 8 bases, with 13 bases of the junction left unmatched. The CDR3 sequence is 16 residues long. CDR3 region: CASSRLSTGSGEKLFF. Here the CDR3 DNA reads TGCGCCAGCAGCCGACTTTCGACAGGGTCGGGCGAAAAACTGTTTTTT.

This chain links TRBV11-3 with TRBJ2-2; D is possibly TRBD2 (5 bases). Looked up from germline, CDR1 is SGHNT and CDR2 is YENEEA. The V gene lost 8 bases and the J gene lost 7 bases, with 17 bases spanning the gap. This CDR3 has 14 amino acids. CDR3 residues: CASSPGPRGGELFF. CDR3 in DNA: TGTGCCAGCTCCCCCGGGCCACGGGGCGGGGAGCTGTTTTTT.

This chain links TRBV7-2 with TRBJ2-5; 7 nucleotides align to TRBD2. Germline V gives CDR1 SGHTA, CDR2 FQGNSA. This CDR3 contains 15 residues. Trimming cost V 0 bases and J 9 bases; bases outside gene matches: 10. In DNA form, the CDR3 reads TGTGCCAGCAGCTTAGCCACTAGCGCGGCCGGAGCCCAGTACTTC. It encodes CASSLATSAAGAQYF.

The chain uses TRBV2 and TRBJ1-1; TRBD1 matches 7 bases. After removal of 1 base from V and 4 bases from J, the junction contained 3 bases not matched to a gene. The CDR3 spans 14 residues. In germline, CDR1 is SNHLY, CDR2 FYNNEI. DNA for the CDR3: TGTGCCAGCAGTGAAGGCAGGGGGTTCACTGAAGCTTTCTTT. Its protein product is CASSEGRGFTEAFF.

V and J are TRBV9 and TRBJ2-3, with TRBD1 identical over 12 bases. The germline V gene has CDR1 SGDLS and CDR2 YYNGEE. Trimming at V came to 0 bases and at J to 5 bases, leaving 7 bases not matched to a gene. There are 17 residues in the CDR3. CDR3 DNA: TGTGCCAGCAGCGTAGTGGGGACAGGGGGCTTGGGAGATACGCAGTATTTT. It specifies CASSVVGTGGLGDTQYF.

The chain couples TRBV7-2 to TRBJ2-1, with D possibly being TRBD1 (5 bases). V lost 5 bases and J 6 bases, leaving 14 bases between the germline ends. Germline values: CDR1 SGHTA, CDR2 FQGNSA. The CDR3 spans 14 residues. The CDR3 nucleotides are TGTGCCAGCAGCCAGGGTTGGGGTCCCAATGAGCAGTTCTTC. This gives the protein CASSQGWGPNEQFF.

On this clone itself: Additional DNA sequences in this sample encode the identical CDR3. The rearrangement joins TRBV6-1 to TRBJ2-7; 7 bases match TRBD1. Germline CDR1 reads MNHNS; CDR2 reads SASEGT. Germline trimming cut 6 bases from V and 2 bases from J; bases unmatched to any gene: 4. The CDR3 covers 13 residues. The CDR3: CASSRQGPYEQYF. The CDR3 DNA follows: TGTGCCAGCAGCCGACAGGGTCCCTACGAGCAGTACTTC.

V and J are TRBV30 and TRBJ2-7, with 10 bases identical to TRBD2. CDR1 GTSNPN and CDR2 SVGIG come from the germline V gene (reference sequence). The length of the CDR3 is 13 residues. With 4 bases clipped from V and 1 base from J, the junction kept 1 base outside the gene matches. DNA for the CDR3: TGTGCCTGGACACTAGCGGGATCCTACGAGCAGTACTTC. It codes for CAWTLAGSYEQYF.

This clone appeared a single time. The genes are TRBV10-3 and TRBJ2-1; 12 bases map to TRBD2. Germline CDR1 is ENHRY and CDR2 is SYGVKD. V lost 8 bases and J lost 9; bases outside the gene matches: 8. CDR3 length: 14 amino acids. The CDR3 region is CAIGLTSGSGEQFF. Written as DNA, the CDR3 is TGTGCCATCGGTCTGACTAGCGGGAGTGGTGAGCAGTTCTTC.

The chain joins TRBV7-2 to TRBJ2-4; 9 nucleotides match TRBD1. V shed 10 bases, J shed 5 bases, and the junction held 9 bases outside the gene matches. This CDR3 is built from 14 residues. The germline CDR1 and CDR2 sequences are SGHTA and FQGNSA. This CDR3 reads CATMKQGAENIQYF. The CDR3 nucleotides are TGTGCCACCATGAAACAGGGGGCCGAAAACATTCAGTACTTC.

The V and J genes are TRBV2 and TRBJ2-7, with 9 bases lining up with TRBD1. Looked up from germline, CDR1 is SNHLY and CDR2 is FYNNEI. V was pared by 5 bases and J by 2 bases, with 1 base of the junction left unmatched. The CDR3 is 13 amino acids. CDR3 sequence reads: CASSRDRAYEQYF. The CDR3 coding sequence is TGTGCCAGCAGTCGGGACAGGGCCTACGAGCAGTACTTC.

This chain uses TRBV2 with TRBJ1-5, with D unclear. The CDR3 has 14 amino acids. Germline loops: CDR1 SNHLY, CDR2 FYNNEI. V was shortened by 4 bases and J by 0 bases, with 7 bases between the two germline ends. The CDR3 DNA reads TGTGCCAGCAGTGGACACGATAGCAATCAGCCCCAGCATTTT. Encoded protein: CASSGHDSNQPQHF.

CDR3 bases: TGTGCCAGCAGTCCATTTCGGGGGGCCGGCAATGAGCAGTTCTTC. Residues: CASSPFRGAGNEQFF. The chain has TRBV6-5 and TRBJ2-1; tentatively, D is TRBD2 (7 bases). CDR3 length: 15 residues. Germline CDR1 is MNHEY and CDR2 is SVGAGI. V lost 5 bases, J lost 6 bases, and 17 bases lay in between.

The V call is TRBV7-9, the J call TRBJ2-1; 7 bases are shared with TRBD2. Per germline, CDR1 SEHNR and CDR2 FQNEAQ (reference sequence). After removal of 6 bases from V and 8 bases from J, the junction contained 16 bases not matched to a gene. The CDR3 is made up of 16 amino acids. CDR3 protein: CASRYLLAAGSDEQFF. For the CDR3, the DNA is TGTGCCAGCAGATACCTCCTAGCGGCGGGGAGCGATGAGCAGTTCTTC. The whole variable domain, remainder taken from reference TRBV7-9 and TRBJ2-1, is DTGVSQNPRHKITKRGQNVTFRCDPISEHNRLYWYRQTLGQGPEFLTYFQNEAQLEKSRLLSDRFSAERPKGSFSTLEIQRTEQGDSAMYLCASRYLLAAGSDEQFFGPGTRLTVL.

For the CDR3, the DNA is TGTGCCAGCAGCCTTCTCTCAACCGACTTCTCCTACGAGCAGTACTTC. The encoded protein is CASSLLSTDFSYEQYF. The rearrangement joins TRBV27 to TRBJ2-7; the D is unclear. V was trimmed by 6 bases and J by 0 bases, leaving 18 bases between them. The CDR3 extends over 16 amino acids. Germline V gene sequence: CDR1 MNHEY, CDR2 SMNVEV (reference sequence).

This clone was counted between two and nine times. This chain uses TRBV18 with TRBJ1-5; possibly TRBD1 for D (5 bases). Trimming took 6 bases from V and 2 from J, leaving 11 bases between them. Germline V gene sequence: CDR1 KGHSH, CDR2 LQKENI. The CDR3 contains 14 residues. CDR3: CASSPGLGNQPQHF. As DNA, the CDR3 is TGTGCCAGCTCGCCGGGACTGGGCAATCAGCCCCAGCATTTT.

The chain's CDR3 is CASSQEDGQGYNEQFF. In nucleotides, the CDR3 is TGTGCCAGCAGCCAAGAGGACGGACAGGGCTACAATGAGCAGTTCTTC. The V and J genes are TRBV5-4 and TRBJ2-1, with 8 bases fitting TRBD1. The CDR3 contains 16 residues. Trimming removed 4 bases from V and 3 bases from J; junction bases left unmatched: 9. The germline V gene encodes CDR1 SGHNT and CDR2 YYREEE (reference sequence).

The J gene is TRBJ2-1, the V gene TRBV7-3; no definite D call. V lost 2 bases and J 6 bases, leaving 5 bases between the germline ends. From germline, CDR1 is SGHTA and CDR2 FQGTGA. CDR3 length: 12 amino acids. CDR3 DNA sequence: TGTGCCAGCAGCTTATTCGGCAATGAGCAGTTCTTC. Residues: CASSLFGNEQFF.